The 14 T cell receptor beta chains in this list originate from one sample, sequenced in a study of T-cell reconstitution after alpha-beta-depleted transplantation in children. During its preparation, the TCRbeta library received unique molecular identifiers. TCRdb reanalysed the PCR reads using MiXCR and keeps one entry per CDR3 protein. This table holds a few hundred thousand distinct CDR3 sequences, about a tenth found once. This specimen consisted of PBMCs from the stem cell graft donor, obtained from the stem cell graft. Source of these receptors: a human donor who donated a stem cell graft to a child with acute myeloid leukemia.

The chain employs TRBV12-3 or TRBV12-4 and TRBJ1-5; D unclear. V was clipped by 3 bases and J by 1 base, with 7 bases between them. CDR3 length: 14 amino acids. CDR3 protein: CASSFGRSNQPQHF. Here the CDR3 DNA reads TGTGCCAGCAGTTTTGGCAGGAGCAATCAGCCCCAGCATTTT.

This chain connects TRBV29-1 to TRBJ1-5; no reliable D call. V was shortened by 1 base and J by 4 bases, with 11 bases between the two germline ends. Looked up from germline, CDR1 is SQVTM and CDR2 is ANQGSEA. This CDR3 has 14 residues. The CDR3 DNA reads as TGCAGCGTTGAAGTAGGAGGAGGTAATCAGCCCCAGCATTTT. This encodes CSVEVGGGNQPQHF. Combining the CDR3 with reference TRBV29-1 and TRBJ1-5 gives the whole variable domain SAVISQKPSRDICQRGTSLTIQCQVDSQVTMMFWYRQQPGQSLTLIATANQGSEATYESGFVIDKFPISRPNLTFSTLTVSNMSPEDSSIYLCSVEVGGGNQPQHFGDGTRLSIL.

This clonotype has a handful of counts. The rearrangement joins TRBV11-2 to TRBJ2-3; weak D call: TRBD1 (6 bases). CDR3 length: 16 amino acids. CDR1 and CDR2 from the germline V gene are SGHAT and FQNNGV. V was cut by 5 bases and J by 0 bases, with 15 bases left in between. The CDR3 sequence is CASSTRTGFSTDTQYF. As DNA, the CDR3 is TGTGCCAGCAGCACAAGAACAGGGTTTAGCACAGATACGCAGTATTTT.

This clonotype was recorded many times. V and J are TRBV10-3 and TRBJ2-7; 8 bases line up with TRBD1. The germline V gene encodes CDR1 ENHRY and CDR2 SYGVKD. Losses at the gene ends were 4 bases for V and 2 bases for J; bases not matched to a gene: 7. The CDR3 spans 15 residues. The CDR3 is CAISAGTGTAYEQYF. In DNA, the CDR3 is TGTGCCATCAGTGCCGGGACAGGTACAGCCTACGAGCAGTACTTC.

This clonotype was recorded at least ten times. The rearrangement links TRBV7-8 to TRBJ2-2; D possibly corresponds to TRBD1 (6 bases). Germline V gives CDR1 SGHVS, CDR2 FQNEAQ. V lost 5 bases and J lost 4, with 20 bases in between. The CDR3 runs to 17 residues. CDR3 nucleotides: TGTGCCAGCAGCAAACGACGGACAGTTTTTTCCACCGGGGAGCTGTTTTTT. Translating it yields CASSKRRTVFSTGELFF. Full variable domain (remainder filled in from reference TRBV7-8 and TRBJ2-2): GAGVSQSPRYKVAKRGQDVALRCDPISGHVSLFWYQQALGQGPEFLTYFQNEAQLDKSGLPSDRFFAERPEGSVSTLKIQRTQQEDSAVYLCASSKRRTVFSTGELFFGEGSRLTVL.

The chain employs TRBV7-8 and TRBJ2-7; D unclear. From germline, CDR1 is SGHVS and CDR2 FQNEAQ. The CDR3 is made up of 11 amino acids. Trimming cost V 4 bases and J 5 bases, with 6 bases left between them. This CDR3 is CASSSDHEQYV. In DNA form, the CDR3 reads TGTGCCAGCAGCTCGGACCACGAGCAGTACGTC.

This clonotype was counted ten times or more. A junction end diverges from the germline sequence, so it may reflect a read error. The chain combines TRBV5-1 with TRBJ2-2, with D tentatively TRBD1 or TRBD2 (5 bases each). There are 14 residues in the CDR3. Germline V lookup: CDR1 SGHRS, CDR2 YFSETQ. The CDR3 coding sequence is TGCGCCTGCAGCGATGTCCAGGGACCCGGGGAGCTGTTTTTT. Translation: CACSDVQGPGELFF.

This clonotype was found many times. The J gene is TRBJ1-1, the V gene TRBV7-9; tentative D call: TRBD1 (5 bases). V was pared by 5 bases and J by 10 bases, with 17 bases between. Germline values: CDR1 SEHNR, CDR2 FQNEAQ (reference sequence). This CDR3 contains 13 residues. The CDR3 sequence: CASSLDVAGRAFF. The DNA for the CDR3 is TGTGCCAGCAGCCTAGACGTGGCAGGGCGAGCTTTCTTT.

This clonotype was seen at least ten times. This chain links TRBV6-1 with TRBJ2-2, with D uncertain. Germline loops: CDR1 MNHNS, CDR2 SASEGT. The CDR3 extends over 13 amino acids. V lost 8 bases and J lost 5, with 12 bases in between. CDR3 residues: CASQGLRTGELFF. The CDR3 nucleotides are TGTGCCAGCCAAGGGTTGAGAACCGGGGAGCTGTTTTTT.

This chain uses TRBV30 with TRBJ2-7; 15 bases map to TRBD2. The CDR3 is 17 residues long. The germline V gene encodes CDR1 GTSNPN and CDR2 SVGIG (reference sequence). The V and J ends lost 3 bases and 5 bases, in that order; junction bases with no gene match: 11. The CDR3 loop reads CAWSRTSGRAGSNEQYF. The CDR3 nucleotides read TGTGCCTGGAGCCGGACTAGCGGGAGGGCCGGTTCTAACGAGCAGTACTTC.

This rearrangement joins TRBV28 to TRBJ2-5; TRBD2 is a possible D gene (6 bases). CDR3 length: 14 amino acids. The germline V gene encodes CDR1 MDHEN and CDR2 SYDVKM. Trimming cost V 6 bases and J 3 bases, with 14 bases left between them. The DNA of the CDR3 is TGTGCCAGCAGCCGACGGGGGTTCGAAGAGACCCAGTACTTC. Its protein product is CASSRRGFEETQYF.

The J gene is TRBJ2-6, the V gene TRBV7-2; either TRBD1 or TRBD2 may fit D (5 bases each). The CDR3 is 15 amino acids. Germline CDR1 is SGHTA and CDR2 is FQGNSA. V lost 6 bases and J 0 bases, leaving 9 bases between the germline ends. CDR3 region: CASRTGGSGANVLTF. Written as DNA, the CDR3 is TGTGCCAGCAGAACAGGAGGCTCTGGGGCCAACGTCCTGACTTTC.

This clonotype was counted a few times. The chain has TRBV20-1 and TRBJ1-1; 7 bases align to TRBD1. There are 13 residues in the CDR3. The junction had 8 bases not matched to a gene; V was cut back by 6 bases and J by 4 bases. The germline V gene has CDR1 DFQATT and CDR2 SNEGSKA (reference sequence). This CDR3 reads CSARQGLVTEAFF. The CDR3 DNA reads TGCAGTGCCAGACAGGGTTTAGTCACTGAAGCTTTCTTT.

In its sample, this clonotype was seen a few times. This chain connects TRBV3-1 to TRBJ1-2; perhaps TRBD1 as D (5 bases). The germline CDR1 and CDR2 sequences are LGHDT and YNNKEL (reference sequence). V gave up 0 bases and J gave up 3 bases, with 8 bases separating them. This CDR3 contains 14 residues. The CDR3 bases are TGTGCCAGCAGCCAAGACGAGGGGTACTATGGCTACACCTTC. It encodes CASSQDEGYYGYTF.